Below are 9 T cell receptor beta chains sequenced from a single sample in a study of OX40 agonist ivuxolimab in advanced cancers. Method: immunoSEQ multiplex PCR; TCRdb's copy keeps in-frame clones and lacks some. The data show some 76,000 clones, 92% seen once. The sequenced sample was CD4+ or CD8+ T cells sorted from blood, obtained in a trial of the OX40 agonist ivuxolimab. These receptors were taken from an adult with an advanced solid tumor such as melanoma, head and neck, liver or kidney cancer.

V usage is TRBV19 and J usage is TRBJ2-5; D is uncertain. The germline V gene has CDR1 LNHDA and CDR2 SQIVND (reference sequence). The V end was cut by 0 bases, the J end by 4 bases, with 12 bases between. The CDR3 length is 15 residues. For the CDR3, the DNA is TGTGCCAGTAGTATAGATCTGGAAGGAATAGAGACCCAGTACTTC. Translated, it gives CASSIDLEGIETQYF.

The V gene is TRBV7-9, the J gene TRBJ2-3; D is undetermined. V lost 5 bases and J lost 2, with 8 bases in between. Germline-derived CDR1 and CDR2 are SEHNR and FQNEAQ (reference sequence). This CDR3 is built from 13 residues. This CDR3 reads CASSRAFTDTQYF. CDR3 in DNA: TGTGCCAGCAGCCGGGCCTTCACAGATACGCAGTATTTT.

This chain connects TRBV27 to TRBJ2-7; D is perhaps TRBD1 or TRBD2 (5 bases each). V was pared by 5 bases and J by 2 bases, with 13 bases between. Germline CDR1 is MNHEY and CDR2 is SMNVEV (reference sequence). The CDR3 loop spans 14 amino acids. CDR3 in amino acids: CASSPRDEPYEQYF. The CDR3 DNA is TGTGCCAGCAGTCCCCGGGACGAACCCTACGAGCAGTACTTC.

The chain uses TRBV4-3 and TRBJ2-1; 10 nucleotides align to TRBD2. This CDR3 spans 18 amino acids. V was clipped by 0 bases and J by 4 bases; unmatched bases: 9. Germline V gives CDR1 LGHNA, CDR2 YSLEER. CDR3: CASSQEPSGGKGYNEQFF. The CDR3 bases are TGCGCCAGCAGCCAAGAGCCTAGCGGGGGAAAGGGGTACAATGAGCAGTTCTTC.

The CDR3 DNA is TGCGCCAGCAGTGAGTCTTTTTGGAATGAAGCTTTCTTT. Protein sequence: CASSESFWNEAFF. V and J are TRBV10-2 and TRBJ1-1; D gene uncertain. This CDR3 contains 13 residues. V was trimmed by 0 bases and J by 7 bases, leaving 9 bases between them. Germline V gene sequence: CDR1 WSHSY, CDR2 SAAADI.

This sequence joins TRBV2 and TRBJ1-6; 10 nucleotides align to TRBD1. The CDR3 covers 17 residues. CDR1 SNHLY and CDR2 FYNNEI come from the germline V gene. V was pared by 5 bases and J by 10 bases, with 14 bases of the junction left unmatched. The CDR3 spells CASSTPGQGKLYSPLHF. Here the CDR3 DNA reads TGTGCCAGCAGTACTCCGGGACAGGGGAAGTTGTACTCACCCCTCCACTTT.

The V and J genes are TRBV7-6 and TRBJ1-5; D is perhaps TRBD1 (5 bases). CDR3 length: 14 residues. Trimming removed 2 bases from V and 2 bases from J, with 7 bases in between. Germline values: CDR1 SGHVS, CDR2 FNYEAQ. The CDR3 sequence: CASSLLGGNQPQHF. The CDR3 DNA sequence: TGTGCCAGCAGCTTACTGGGGGGCAATCAGCCCCAGCATTTT.

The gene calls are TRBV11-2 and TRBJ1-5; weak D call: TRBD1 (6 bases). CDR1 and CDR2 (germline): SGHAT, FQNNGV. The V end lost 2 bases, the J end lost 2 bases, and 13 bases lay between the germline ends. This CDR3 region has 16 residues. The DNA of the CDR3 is TGTGCCAGCAGCTTAACCCCGGCAGGGGGCAATCAGCCCCAGCATTTT. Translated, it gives CASSLTPAGGNQPQHF.

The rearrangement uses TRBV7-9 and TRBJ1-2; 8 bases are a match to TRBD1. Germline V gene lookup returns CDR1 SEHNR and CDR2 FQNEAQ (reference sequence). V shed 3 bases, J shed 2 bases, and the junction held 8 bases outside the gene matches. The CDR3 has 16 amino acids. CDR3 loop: CASSLGAGGLNYGYTF. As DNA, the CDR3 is TGTGCCAGCAGCTTGGGGGCAGGGGGCCTCAACTATGGCTACACCTTC.